The clone carrying this T cell receptor (beta chain) was detected a few times. Antigen unknown. Through a sample-barcoded 5' primer and a J-beta primer mix, a second PCR was run for 7 to 11 cycles. Every sample gave at least 2.5 million paired-end reads containing CDR3. TCRdb re-called the 5' RACE reads through MiXCR, storing one row per CDR3 protein. Among about a million distinct CDR3 sequences listed, about 53% were seen once. These data belong to a study of blood T cells in healthy people across ages. Study-wide results and caveats: Changes in expanded clonotypes were possibly confounded, as the CMV status of donors was unknown. Researchers report that TCR beta diversity correlated strongly with naive T cell percentage.

No fewer than 5.5 micrograms of total RNA were isolated from every sample. With 2 bases clipped from V and 2 bases from J, the junction kept 3 bases outside the gene matches. Germline-derived CDR1 and CDR2 are SGHTA and FQGNSA. CDR3 length: 14 amino acids. This receptor was taken from a woman between 55 and 75 years old in good health. Specimen: blood. The chain links TRBV7-2 to TRBJ2-7; TRBD1 aligns across 7 bases. Here the CDR3 DNA reads TGTGCCAGCAGCTTACACAGGGGTACCTACGAGCAGTACTTC. Translating gives CASSLHRGTYEQYF.